This T cell receptor (beta chain) was retrieved from a study of blood T cells in healthy people across ages. Germline V gene data show CDR1 as SGHRS and CDR2 as YFSETQ. The CDR3 length is 14 residues. Combining a sample-barcoded 5' primer with a J-beta primer mix, a second PCR ran for 7 to 11 cycles. TCRdb called the 5' RACE reads again in MiXCR, with one record for every CDR3 protein. This table has 1.8 million or so distinct CDR3 sequences, about 39% appearing once. Worth noting for this clonotype: A much larger clonotype is one base distant, so this may be a read error.

V is TRBV5-1 and J is TRBJ2-1; D is unresolved. Source material: blood. The TCR comes from a human donor in good health. The DNA for the CDR3 is TGCACCAGCAGCTTGGATTTCGTGAACCGAAGTCCGTTCTTC. This encodes CTSSLDFVNRSPFF.